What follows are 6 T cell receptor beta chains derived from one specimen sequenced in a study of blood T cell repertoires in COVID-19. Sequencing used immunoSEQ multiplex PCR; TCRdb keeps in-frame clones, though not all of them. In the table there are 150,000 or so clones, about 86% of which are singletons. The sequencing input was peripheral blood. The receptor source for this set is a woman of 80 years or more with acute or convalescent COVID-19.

The DNA of the CDR3 is TGTGCCAGTAGTATTGGGACTCTCCAAGAGACCCAGTACTTC. It yields the protein CASSIGTLQETQYF. The chain carries TRBV19 and TRBJ2-5; weak D call: TRBD2 (6 bases). Per the germline V gene, CDR1 is LNHDA and CDR2 is SQIVND (reference sequence). The V gene lost 3 bases and the J gene lost 1 base, with 9 bases spanning the gap. This CDR3 has 14 residues.

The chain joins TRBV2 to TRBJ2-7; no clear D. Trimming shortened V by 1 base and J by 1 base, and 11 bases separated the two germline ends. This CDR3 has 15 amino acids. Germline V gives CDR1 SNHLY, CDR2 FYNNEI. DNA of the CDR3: TGTGCCAGCAGTGAAGACTATAATAGGTCCTACGAGCAGTACTTC. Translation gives CASSEDYNRSYEQYF.

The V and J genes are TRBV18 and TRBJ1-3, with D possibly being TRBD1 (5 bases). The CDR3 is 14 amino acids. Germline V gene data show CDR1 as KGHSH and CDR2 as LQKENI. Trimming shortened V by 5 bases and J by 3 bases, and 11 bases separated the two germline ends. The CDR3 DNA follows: TGTGCCAGCTCATCCGCCGGGGGTGGAAACACCATATATTTT. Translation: CASSSAGGGNTIYF.

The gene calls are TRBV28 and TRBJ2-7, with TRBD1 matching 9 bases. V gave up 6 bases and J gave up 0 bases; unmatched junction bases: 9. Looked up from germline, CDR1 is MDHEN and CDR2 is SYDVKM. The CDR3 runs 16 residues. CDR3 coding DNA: TGTGCCAGCAGCCCCTCCGGACAGGGGAACTCCTACGAGCAGTACTTC. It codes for CASSPSGQGNSYEQYF.

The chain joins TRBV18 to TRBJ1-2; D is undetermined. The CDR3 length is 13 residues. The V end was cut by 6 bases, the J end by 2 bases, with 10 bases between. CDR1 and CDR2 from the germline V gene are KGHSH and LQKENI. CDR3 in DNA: TGTGCCAGCTCGCCCGGGAGAAACTATGGCTACACCTTC. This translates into CASSPGRNYGYTF.

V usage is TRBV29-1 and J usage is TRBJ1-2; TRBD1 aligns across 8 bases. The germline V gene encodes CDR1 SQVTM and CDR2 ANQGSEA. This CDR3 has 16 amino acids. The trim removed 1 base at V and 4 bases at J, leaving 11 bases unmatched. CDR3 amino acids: CSVEARTGRGFYGYTF. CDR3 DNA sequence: TGCAGCGTTGAAGCAAGGACAGGGAGGGGGTTCTATGGCTACACCTTC.